The next 18 T cell receptor beta chains were all read from a single sample in a study of identical twins. Each CDR3 protein is one row after TCRdb ran MiXCR on the 5' RACE reads. The profile shows roughly 1,500,000 distinct CDR3 sequences, about 32% of them singletons. The specimen sequenced was cord blood. The receptors here all came from a newborn girl in good health.

The chain couples TRBV24-1 to TRBJ2-1; possibly TRBD2 for D (5 bases). The CDR3 loop spans 17 amino acids. Trimming removed 2 bases from V and 0 bases from J, with 13 bases in between. Germline loops: CDR1 KGHDR, CDR2 SFDVKD. The CDR3 region has the DNA TGTGCCACCAGTGATTCGTTGCGGGCTAGCTCCTACAATGAGCAGTTCTTC. Its translation is CATSDSLRASSYNEQFF.

The chain combines TRBV14 with TRBJ2-5; no firm D call. The germline CDR1 and CDR2 sequences are SGHDN and FVKESK. The CDR3 spans 16 residues. V lost 1 base and J lost 11, with 23 bases in between. In DNA, the CDR3 is TGTGCCAGCAGCCAAGCCCCCTCGAGGTCGCACAATGAGCAGTACTTC. Protein sequence: CASSQAPSRSHNEQYF.

The chain links TRBV2 to TRBJ2-1; 8 nucleotides agree with TRBD2. The CDR3 is 16 amino acids. The V gene end was trimmed by 0 bases and the J gene end by 6 bases; junction bases not matched to a gene: 7. The V gene's germline CDR1 is SNHLY and CDR2 FYNNEI. CDR3 residues: CASSEAGGATFNEQFF. DNA for the CDR3: TGTGCCAGCAGTGAAGCCGGGGGGGCTACCTTCAATGAGCAGTTCTTC.

J is TRBJ1-4 and V is TRBV13; D is possibly TRBD1 (6 bases). Germline values: CDR1 PRHDT, CDR2 FYEKMQ (reference sequence). The CDR3 totals 15 residues. V was clipped by 5 bases and J by 8 bases, with 18 bases between them. As DNA, the CDR3 is TGTGCCAGCAGCCTCCTCCGGGACAAGGGAGAAAAACTGTTTTTT. Protein: CASSLLRDKGEKLFF. The whole variable domain, filled in from reference TRBV13 and TRBJ1-4, reads AAGVIQSPRHLIKEKRETATLKCYPIPRHDTVYWYQQGPGQDPQFLISFYEKMQSDKGSIPDRFSAQQFSDYHSELNMSSLELGDSALYFCASSLLRDKGEKLFFGSGTQLSVL.

This clonotype was recorded once. The J gene is TRBJ2-1, the V gene TRBV27; D gene unclear. The assigned J gene may be wrong: the sequence end matches TRBJ2-7 better. The CDR3 is 12 residues long. Germline-derived CDR1 and CDR2 are MNHEY and SMNVEV (reference sequence). In nucleotides, the CDR3 is TGTGCCAGCAGTACCTACTACAATGAGCAGTACTTC. Amino acids: CASSTYYNEQYF.

The genes are TRBV2 and TRBJ2-1; a possible D gene is TRBD2 (6 bases). The germline V gene encodes CDR1 SNHLY and CDR2 FYNNEI. The CDR3 has 10 residues. Trimming shortened V by 7 bases and J by 9 bases, and 7 bases separated the two germline ends. CDR3 residues: CASTEGEQFF. The CDR3 region has the DNA TGTGCCAGCACGGAGGGTGAGCAGTTCTTC.

The rearrangement uses TRBV4-1 and TRBJ2-1, with D tentatively TRBD2 (5 bases). Trimming took 0 bases from V and 4 from J, leaving 16 bases between them. This CDR3 has 17 residues. Per germline, CDR1 MGHRA and CDR2 YSYEKL. The CDR3 sequence is CASSQEGFREPYNEQFF. The CDR3 bases are TGCGCCAGCAGCCAAGAAGGGTTCCGGGAACCTTACAATGAGCAGTTCTTC.

This clonotype was observed a handful of times. The V gene is TRBV29-1, the J gene TRBJ2-1; TRBD2 matches 11 bases. The CDR3 has 17 amino acids. With 3 bases clipped from V and 0 bases from J, the junction kept 7 bases outside the gene matches. CDR1 is SQVTM, CDR2 ANQGSEA, per germline. The CDR3: CSVDGTSGLSSYNEQFF. As DNA, the CDR3 is TGCAGCGTTGACGGGACTAGCGGCCTGAGCTCCTACAATGAGCAGTTCTTC.

The gene calls are TRBV28 and TRBJ2-1, with 10 bases aligning to TRBD1. The CDR3 is 15 residues long. Trimming took 2 bases from V and 7 from J; bases not matched to a gene: 5. CDR1 is MDHEN and CDR2 is SYDVKM in the germline V gene. CDR3 sequence: CASSLQDRGWNEQFF. The CDR3 DNA sequence: TGTGCCAGCAGTTTACAGGACAGGGGGTGGAATGAGCAGTTCTTC. Supplemented by reference TRBV28 and TRBJ2-1, the full variable domain reads DVKVTQSSRYLVKRTGEKVFLECVQDMDHENMFWYRQDPGLGLRLIYFSYDVKMKEKGDIPEGYSVSREKKERFSLILESASTNQTSMYLCASSLQDRGWNEQFFGPGTRLTVL.

This clonotype was counted only a few times. The chain couples TRBV27 to TRBJ2-1; possibly TRBD1 for D (6 bases). Trimming stripped 6 bases from V and 5 bases from J, with 11 bases between. The CDR3 is 13 amino acids. CDR1 and CDR2 (germline): MNHEY, SMNVEV (reference sequence). The CDR3 nucleotides are TGTGCCAGCAGACACAGGGAGCACAATGAGCAGTTCTTC. Translated, it gives CASRHREHNEQFF.

The V and J genes are TRBV6-5 and TRBJ2-7; D is unresolved. Germline V gene data show CDR1 as MNHEY and CDR2 as SVGAGI. The CDR3 is made up of 17 amino acids. Trimming removed 0 bases from V and 4 bases from J, with 19 bases in between. This chain's CDR3 is CASSYSRSRSLGYEQYF. Written as DNA, the CDR3 is TGTGCCAGCAGTTACTCGAGGTCCCGGAGTTTGGGTTACGAGCAGTACTTC.

In the case of this clonotype: This may be a read error: a much more frequent sequence differs by one nucleotide. The conserved phenylalanine or tryptophan normally closing the CDR3 is absent here, so this likely arose from a read error. The genes are TRBV14 and TRBJ2-4; TRBD1 matches 7 bases. The J call may be mistaken, given a closer DNA end match to TRBJ2-7. The germline V gene encodes CDR1 SGHDN and CDR2 FVKESK. The CDR3 contains 15 residues. The CDR3, as DNA: TGTGCCAGCAGCCAGAGACAGGGTTTCTCCTACGAGCAGTACTGC. Translating gives CASSQRQGFSYEQYC.

The rearrangement links TRBV5-1 to TRBJ2-4; possible D gene TRBD2, 5 bases. Trimming removed 10 bases from V and 15 bases from J, with 23 bases in between. Germline V CDR1 and CDR2: SGHRS, YFSETQ. The CDR3 is made up of 12 amino acids. The chain's CDR3 is CAVQRIQETRYF. The DNA for the CDR3 is TGCGCCGTTCAGCGGATCCAAGAGACCCGGTACTTC. The entire variable domain, with the rest obtained from reference TRBV5-1 and TRBJ2-4, is as follows: KAGVTQTPRYLIKTRGQQVTLSCSPISGHRSVSWYQQTPGQGLQFLFEYFSETQRNKGNFPGRFSGRQFSNSRSEMNVSTLELGDSALYLCAVQRIQETRYFGAGTRLSVL.

The chain is built from TRBV20-1 and TRBJ2-7; D is perhaps TRBD1 (5 bases). Germline CDR1 reads DFQATT; CDR2 reads SNEGSKA (reference sequence). The CDR3 consists of 14 residues. Deletions cut 6 bases from V and 0 bases from J, with 15 bases between. As DNA, the CDR3 is TGCAGTGCCCCGACTCAGCAGGGCTCCTACGAGCAGTACTTC. This encodes CSAPTQQGSYEQYF.

The J gene is TRBJ2-3, the V gene TRBV3-1; 7 bases are a match to TRBD1. V shed 1 base, J shed 0 bases, and the junction held 4 bases outside the gene matches. Germline V gene lookup returns CDR1 LGHDT and CDR2 YNNKEL (reference sequence). The CDR3 runs 16 residues. The CDR3 DNA reads as TGTGCCAGCAGCCAAGGCAGGGGGAAAAGCACAGATACGCAGTATTTT. Translating gives CASSQGRGKSTDTQYF.

For this clonotype: A much larger clone lies one base from this, so it may be a read error. The chain couples TRBV3-1 to TRBJ2-5; D gene uncertain. The CDR3 totals 13 residues. Germline CDR1 LGHDT, CDR2 YNNKEL (reference sequence). The ends were cut back, 6 bases at V and 1 base at J, with 9 bases in the middle. The CDR3 here is CASRGSAQETQYF. The CDR3 nucleotides read TGTGCCAGCAGGGGGTCAGCCCAAGAGACCCAGTACTTC.

This clonotype was observed at least ten times. The chain carries TRBV20-1 and TRBJ2-7; D is unresolved. V lost 6 bases and J lost 0, with 9 bases in between. This CDR3 spans 12 amino acids. Germline CDR1 and CDR2: DFQATT and SNEGSKA (reference sequence). DNA of the CDR3: TGCAGTGCCAGACTCAGCTCCTACGAGCAGTACTTC. Residues: CSARLSSYEQYF.

In this sample, this clonotype turned up a few times. The gene calls are TRBV2 and TRBJ1-6; weak D call: TRBD1 (6 bases). Germline CDR1 reads SNHLY; CDR2 reads FYNNEI. V lost 8 bases and J lost 0, with 17 bases in between. The CDR3 length is 17 residues. CDR3 DNA sequence: TGTGCCAGCGGAGGGGGGCCGCCTAGCTCCTATAATTCACCCCTCCACTTT. This sequence encodes CASGGGPPSSYNSPLHF.